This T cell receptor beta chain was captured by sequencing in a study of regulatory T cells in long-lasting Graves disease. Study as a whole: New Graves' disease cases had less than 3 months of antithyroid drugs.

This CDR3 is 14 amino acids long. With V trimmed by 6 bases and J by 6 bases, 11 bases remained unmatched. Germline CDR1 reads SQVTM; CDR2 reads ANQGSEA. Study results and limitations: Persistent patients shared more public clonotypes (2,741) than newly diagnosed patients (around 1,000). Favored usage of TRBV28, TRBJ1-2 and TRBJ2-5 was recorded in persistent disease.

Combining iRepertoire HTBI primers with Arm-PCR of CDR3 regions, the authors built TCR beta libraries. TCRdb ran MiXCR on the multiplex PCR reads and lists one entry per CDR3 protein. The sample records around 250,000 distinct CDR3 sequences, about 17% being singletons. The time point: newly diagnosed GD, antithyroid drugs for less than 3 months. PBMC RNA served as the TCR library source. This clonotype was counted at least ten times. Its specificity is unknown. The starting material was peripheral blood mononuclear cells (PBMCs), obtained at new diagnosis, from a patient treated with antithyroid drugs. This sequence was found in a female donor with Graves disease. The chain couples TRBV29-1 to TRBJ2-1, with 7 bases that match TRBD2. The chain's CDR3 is CSVQSGVGANEQFF. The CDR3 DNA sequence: TGCAGCGTACAAAGCGGGGTCGGGGCCAATGAGCAGTTCTTC.